The clone carrying this T cell receptor beta chain was seen a few times. Antigen specificity is unknown. This sample was included in a study of CD8 T cell repertoires and HIV-1 epitope variants. Study-wide background: Twenty-five autologous and known Gag and Nef epitope variant peptides each stimulated T cells separately. Tested: three Gag epitope families, Nef HW9 and YT9. Enriched T cells were co-cultured with equal autologous T cell-negative cells.

The germline gives CDR1 MDHEN, CDR2 SYDVKM. This CDR3 comprises 16 residues. V shed 6 bases and J 2 bases; nucleotides not matched to a gene: 12. Profiled with immunoSEQ multiplex PCR; TCRdb holds only in-frame clones, not every one. The sample lists fewer than 3,500 clones, 60% to 80% seen once, with around 44% in the top ten. This receptor was identified in a male donor with HIV. Sequencing used cultured CD8+ T cells derived from PBMCs. The chain combines TRBV28 with TRBJ2-7; 8 positions match TRBD1. DNA of the CDR3: TGTGCCAGCAGCCAATCCCGGGACAGGCGTACCTACGAGCAGTACTTC. It translates to CASSQSRDRRTYEQYF.